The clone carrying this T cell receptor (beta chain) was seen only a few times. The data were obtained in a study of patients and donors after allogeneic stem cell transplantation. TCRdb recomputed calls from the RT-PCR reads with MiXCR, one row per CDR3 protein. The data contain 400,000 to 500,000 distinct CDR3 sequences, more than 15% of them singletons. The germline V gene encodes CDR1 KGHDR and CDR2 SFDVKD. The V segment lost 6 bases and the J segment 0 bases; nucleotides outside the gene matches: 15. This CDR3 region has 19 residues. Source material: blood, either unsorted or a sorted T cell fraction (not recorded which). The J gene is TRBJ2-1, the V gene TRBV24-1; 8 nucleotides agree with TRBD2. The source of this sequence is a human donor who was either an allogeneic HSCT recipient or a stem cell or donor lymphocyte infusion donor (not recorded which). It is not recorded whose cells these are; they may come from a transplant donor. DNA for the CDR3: TGTGCCACCAGTTCAGGAGGTCTAGCGGGCGATAGCTCCTACAATGAGCAGTTCTTC. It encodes CATSSGGLAGDSSYNEQFF.